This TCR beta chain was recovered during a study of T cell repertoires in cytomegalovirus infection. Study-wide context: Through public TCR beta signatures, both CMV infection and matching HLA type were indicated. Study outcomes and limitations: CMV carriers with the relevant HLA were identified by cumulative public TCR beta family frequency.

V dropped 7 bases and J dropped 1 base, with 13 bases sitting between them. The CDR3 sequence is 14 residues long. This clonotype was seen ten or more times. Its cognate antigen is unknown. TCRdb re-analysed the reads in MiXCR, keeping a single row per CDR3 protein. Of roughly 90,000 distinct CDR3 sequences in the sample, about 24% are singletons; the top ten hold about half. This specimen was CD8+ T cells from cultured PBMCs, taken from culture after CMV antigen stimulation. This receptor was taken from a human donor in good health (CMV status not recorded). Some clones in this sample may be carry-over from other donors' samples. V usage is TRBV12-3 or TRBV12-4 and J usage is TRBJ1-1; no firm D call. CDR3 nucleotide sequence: TGTGCCAGCACCCAAGGTTACGGGAACACTGAAGCTTTCTTT. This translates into CASTQGYGNTEAFF.